These 30 T cell receptor beta chains were sequenced from one sample in a study of neoadjuvant anti-PD-1 for oral cavity cancer. Using immunoSEQ multiplex PCR, the repertoire was profiled, and TCRdb retains in-frame clones only, with some absent. The sample contains about 8,300 clones, around 50% of which appear only once. The input for sequencing was tumor tissue, taken before nivolumab (anti-PD-1) treatment. The receptor source for this set is a person aged 40-85 years with oral cavity squamous cell carcinoma.

The chain is built from TRBV2 and TRBJ2-7; possible D gene TRBD1, 5 bases. From germline, CDR1 is SNHLY and CDR2 FYNNEI. The CDR3 runs 13 residues. V dropped 3 bases and J dropped 0 bases, with 6 bases sitting between them. The CDR3 loop reads CASSEGLSYEQYF. The CDR3 bases are TGTGCCAGCAGTGAGGGGCTCTCCTACGAGCAGTACTTC.

To note about this clone: The junction and the germline gene differ at one end; a read error may be behind it. The CDR3 coding sequence is TGTGCTAGCAGCTTACAGGGGGGGTCCGGGGCCGGGACCCAGTACTTC. Residues: CASSLQGGSGAGTQYF. This chain uses TRBV7-7 with TRBJ2-5; D might be TRBD1 (8 bases). The length of the CDR3 is 16 residues. Germline-derived CDR1 and CDR2 are SSHAT and FNYEAQ (reference sequence).

The rearrangement uses TRBV18 and TRBJ1-1, with TRBD1 as a possible D gene (5 bases). Germline lookup yields CDR1 KGHSH and CDR2 LQKENI. The ends were cut back, 3 bases at V and 1 base at J, with 18 bases in the middle. This CDR3 has 17 residues. This CDR3 reads CASSPAGTAFGNTEAFF. The DNA for the CDR3 is TGTGCCAGCTCACCCGCGGGGACCGCTTTCGGGAACACTGAAGCTTTCTTT.

This chain joins TRBV19 and TRBJ1-5; D is unresolved. This CDR3 is 12 amino acids long. Trimming stripped 9 bases from V and 7 bases from J, with 13 bases between. Per the germline V gene, CDR1 is LNHDA and CDR2 is SQIVND (reference sequence). CDR3 in DNA: TGTGCCAGCCACGCGCTGGGACAGCCCCAGCATTTT. Translating it yields CASHALGQPQHF. The full variable domain, in which reference TRBV19 and TRBJ1-5 provide the parts outside the CDR3, is DGGITQSPKYLFRKEGQNVTLSCEQNLNHDAMYWYRQDPGQGLRLIYYSQIVNDFQKGDIAEGYSVSREKKESFPLTVTSAQKNPTAFYLCASHALGQPQHFGDGTRLSIL.

The rearrangement joins TRBV27 to TRBJ2-3, with TRBD1 as a possible D gene (6 bases). Germline V gene data show CDR1 as MNHEY and CDR2 as SMNVEV (reference sequence). The CDR3 runs 17 residues. The V and J ends lost 1 base and 3 bases respectively, with 17 bases between them. CDR3 sequence reads: CASSLLGQPSPTDTQYF. CDR3 DNA: TGTGCCAGCAGTTTATTAGGACAGCCAAGTCCTACAGATACGCAGTATTTT.

The CDR3, as DNA: TGCGCCAGCAGCCAAGTAGGGACAGGGGGCACAGATACGCAGTATTTT. It yields the protein CASSQVGTGGTDTQYF. This chain connects TRBV4-1 to TRBJ2-3; 10 bases are shared with TRBD1. Per germline, CDR1 MGHRA and CDR2 YSYEKL. The CDR3 contains 16 residues. V gave up 1 base and J gave up 1 base; unmatched junction bases: 2.

Regarding this clone: A junction boundary mismatches the germline segment, possibly from a read error. The chain combines TRBV6-6 with TRBJ1-2, with TRBD1 matching 9 bases. This CDR3 contains 15 residues. CDR1 and CDR2 (germline): MNHNY, SVGAGI (reference sequence). DNA of the CDR3: TGCGCCAGCCGCATTGGACAGGGGACTATTGATGGCTACACCTTC. It translates to CASRIGQGTIDGYTF.

The chain employs TRBV6-5 and TRBJ2-1; D unresolved. This CDR3 region has 13 residues. Trimming shortened V by 2 bases and J by 10 bases, and 12 bases separated the two germline ends. The germline V gene encodes CDR1 MNHEY and CDR2 SVGAGI. CDR3 bases: TGTGCCAGCAGTTACGGTCTGGGCTGGGAGCAGTTCTTC. Its protein product is CASSYGLGWEQFF.

This clone was seen a handful of times. The chain combines TRBV5-6 with TRBJ1-1, with TRBD1 matching over 8 bases. Germline values: CDR1 SGHDT, CDR2 YYEEEE. The CDR3 contains 15 residues. J gave up 3 bases and V 5 bases, and 9 bases lay outside the gene matches. CDR3 protein: CASRADRGSDTEAFF. The CDR3 nucleotides are TGTGCCAGCAGGGCCGACAGGGGATCGGACACTGAAGCTTTCTTT.

This chain links TRBV10-3 with TRBJ1-5; 7 nucleotides match TRBD1. CDR3 size: 14 residues. The V segment lost 5 bases and the J segment 6 bases; nucleotides outside the gene matches: 7. Germline V gives CDR1 ENHRY, CDR2 SYGVKD. The DNA for the CDR3 is TGTGCCATCAGTCAGGGGGGGGCGAGTCAGCCCCAGCATTTT. Encoded protein: CAISQGGASQPQHF.

The chain couples TRBV7-9 to TRBJ2-3; no clear D. The CDR3 has 18 residues. V was trimmed by 1 base and J by 2 bases, leaving 19 bases between them. CDR1 SEHNR and CDR2 FQNEAQ come from the germline V gene (reference sequence). CDR3 in DNA: TGTGCCAGCAGCTTAGGTCAAACGTTTCTGAGAGCCACAGATACGCAGTATTTT. It specifies CASSLGQTFLRATDTQYF.

The genes are TRBV7-3 and TRBJ2-1; D may be TRBD1 or TRBD2 (5 bases each). The CDR3 covers 15 residues. The germline CDR1 and CDR2 sequences are SGHTA and FQGTGA. Trimming took off 5 bases at V and 2 bases at J, with 13 bases between the two ends. CDR3 in DNA: TGTGCCAGCAGCCAACTGGGGGAAGCCTACAATGAGCAGTTCTTC. Encoded protein: CASSQLGEAYNEQFF.

V usage is TRBV2 and J usage is TRBJ2-7, with D unclear. This CDR3 comprises 15 residues. Per the germline V gene, CDR1 is SNHLY and CDR2 is FYNNEI. With 6 bases removed from V and 0 bases from J, the gap between germline ends came to 15 bases. The CDR3 nucleotides read TGTGCCAGCAGCCCCCGGCGCACAAGCTCCTACGAGCAGTACTTC. Its translation is CASSPRRTSSYEQYF.

The chain employs TRBV7-8 and TRBJ1-1; no reliable D call. Germline V gives CDR1 SGHVS, CDR2 FQNEAQ. Trimming stripped 4 bases from V and 0 bases from J, with 9 bases between. The CDR3 is 14 residues long. This CDR3 is CASSSRDLNTEAFF. The CDR3 nucleotides read TGTGCCAGCAGCTCCAGAGATCTGAACACTGAAGCTTTCTTT.

The V gene is TRBV11-1, the J gene TRBJ2-3; 7 bases agree with TRBD1. Germline loops: CDR1 SGHAT, CDR2 FQDESV (reference sequence). The CDR3 is 15 amino acids. With 5 bases clipped from V and 2 bases from J, the junction kept 7 bases outside the gene matches. The CDR3 sequence: CASSPKGQPTDTQYF. CDR3 sequence (DNA): TGTGCCAGCAGCCCCAAGGGACAGCCCACAGATACGCAGTATTTT.

The chain recombines TRBV7-8 with TRBJ2-5, with a possible D match to TRBD1 (6 bases). The V end lost 2 bases, the J end lost 5 bases, and 6 bases lay between the germline ends. In germline, CDR1 is SGHVS, CDR2 FQNEAQ. This CDR3 region has 12 residues. CDR3 nucleotides: TGTGCCAGCAGCTTAAGGGGGGAGACCCAGTACTTC. This encodes CASSLRGETQYF.

The J gene is TRBJ2-4, the V gene TRBV27; D might be TRBD1 (6 bases). With 6 bases removed from V and 0 bases from J, the gap between germline ends came to 12 bases. The CDR3 length is 15 residues. Germline V gives CDR1 MNHEY, CDR2 SMNVEV (reference sequence). The CDR3 DNA reads as TGTGCCAGCAGCCCCAACAGGGTAGCCAAAAACATTCAGTACTTC. It translates to CASSPNRVAKNIQYF.

The chain is built from TRBV19 and TRBJ2-2; perhaps TRBD1 as D (5 bases). The CDR3 length is 14 residues. CDR1 LNHDA and CDR2 SQIVND come from the germline V gene (reference sequence). Trimming left V 3 bases short and J 7 bases short, with 12 bases between. Here the CDR3 DNA reads TGTGCCAGTAGTATGGGATCAGGGAACGGGGAGCTGTTTTTT. This translates into CASSMGSGNGELFF.

This sequence joins TRBV5-4 and TRBJ2-5; D may be TRBD2 (6 bases). CDR3 length equals 13 residues. The germline V gene encodes CDR1 SGHNT and CDR2 YYREEE (reference sequence). V lost 0 bases, J lost 3 bases, and 6 bases lay in between. The CDR3 loop reads CASSLGGEETQYF. In DNA, the CDR3 is TGTGCCAGCAGCTTGGGCGGGGAAGAGACCCAGTACTTC.

The V call is TRBV5-1, the J call TRBJ1-4; D unclear. Germline assignment: CDR1 SGHRS and CDR2 YFSETQ. This CDR3 region has 13 residues. V lost 4 bases to trimming and J lost 4 bases, with 8 bases between them. The DNA for the CDR3 is TGCGCCAGCAGCGACTTTAATAATGAAAAACTGTTTTTT. It encodes CASSDFNNEKLFF.

CDR3 amino acids: CASLAGAGSYNEQFF. The DNA of the CDR3 is TGCGCCAGCTTAGCGGGAGCGGGATCCTACAATGAGCAGTTCTTC. This chain uses TRBV10-1 with TRBJ2-1; 9 bases map to TRBD2. Germline assignment: CDR1 WNHNN and CDR2 SYGVQD (reference sequence). This CDR3 contains 15 residues. V was clipped by 8 bases and J by 1 base; unmatched bases: 6.

This clone appeared a few times. The chain has TRBV28 and TRBJ1-3; D remains ambiguous. This CDR3 has 13 residues. The germline gives CDR1 MDHEN, CDR2 SYDVKM. V was pared by 2 bases and J by 0 bases, with 2 bases between. The CDR3 sequence: CASSLHSGNTIYF. The CDR3 DNA is TGTGCCAGCAGTTTACACTCTGGAAACACCATATATTTT.

J is TRBJ1-2 and V is TRBV2; a weak D match, TRBD1 (5 bases). This CDR3 comprises 16 residues. Deletions cut 2 bases from V and 0 bases from J, with 13 bases between. Germline-derived CDR1 and CDR2 are SNHLY and FYNNEI. The DNA for the CDR3 is TGTGCCAGCAGTGAACCCGGGACCTGGGCTAACTATGGCTACACCTTC. Protein sequence: CASSEPGTWANYGYTF.

This clone was picked up one time. This chain joins TRBV11-2 and TRBJ2-7; D gene ambiguous. The CDR3 consists of 15 residues. Trimming removed 5 bases at V and 0 bases at J, with 14 bases between. Germline V CDR1 and CDR2: SGHAT, FQNNGV. CDR3 amino acids: CASSPGEFISYEQYF. For the CDR3, the DNA is TGTGCCAGCAGCCCCGGTGAGTTCATCTCCTACGAGCAGTACTTC.

In its sample, this clone was seen a few times. The chain links TRBV7-3 to TRBJ2-2, with 8 bases lining up with TRBD2. The CDR3 length is 18 residues. Germline lookup yields CDR1 SGHTA and CDR2 FQGTGA. Trimming removed 4 bases from V and 5 bases from J; junction bases left unmatched: 15. The CDR3 region has the DNA TGTGCCAGCAGCTCTCCCTCTTTGGGTAGCGGGATGACCGGGGAGCTGTTTTTT. Its translation: CASSSPSLGSGMTGELFF.

The chain links TRBV14 to TRBJ2-1; D is perhaps TRBD2 (6 bases). From germline, CDR1 is SGHDN and CDR2 FVKESK. The V end lost 3 bases, the J end lost 2 bases, and 14 bases lay between the germline ends. This CDR3 is built from 16 residues. In DNA, the CDR3 is TGTGCCAGCAGCCATCTGGGAACGGGGGCCTACAATGAGCAGTTCTTC. Translated, it gives CASSHLGTGAYNEQFF.

J is TRBJ2-5 and V is TRBV11-2, with a weak D call TRBD1 (8 bases). The CDR3 has 15 amino acids. V shed 4 bases and J shed 2 bases, with 14 bases lying between them. Germline CDR1 SGHAT, CDR2 FQNNGV. DNA of the CDR3: TGTGCCAGCAGCTCCATACAGGGGGGGCAAGAGACCCAGTACTTC. It yields the protein CASSSIQGGQETQYF. Drawing the rest from reference TRBV11-2 and TRBJ2-5, the complete variable domain is EAGVAQSPRYKIIEKRQSVAFWCNPISGHATLYWYQQILGQGPKLLIQFQNNGVVDDSQLPKDRFSAERLKGVDSTLKIQPAKLEDSAVYLCASSSIQGGQETQYFGPGTRLLVL.

The chain employs TRBV27 and TRBJ2-1; the match to TRBD2 covers 10 bases. The ends lost 3 bases at V and 7 bases at J; junction bases unmatched: 12. CDR3 length: 17 residues. CDR1 is MNHEY, CDR2 SMNVEV, per germline (reference sequence). CDR3 coding DNA: TGTGCCAGCAGTTTCCCTCCTTCTAGCGGGAGTACGAATGAGCAGTTCTTC. This encodes CASSFPPSSGSTNEQFF.

This clone was seen only a few times. The chain couples TRBV28 to TRBJ2-7; 14 bases align to TRBD2. The germline gives CDR1 MDHEN, CDR2 SYDVKM. Trimming removed 5 bases from V and 5 bases from J; junction bases left unmatched: 5. The CDR3 has 15 amino acids. The CDR3 DNA follows: TGTGCCAGCAGTGGGACTAGCGGGAGCTTCCACGAGCAGTACTTC. Protein product: CASSGTSGSFHEQYF. Full variable domain (remainder filled in from reference TRBV28 and TRBJ2-7): DVKVTQSSRYLVKRTGEKVFLECVQDMDHENMFWYRQDPGLGLRLIYFSYDVKMKEKGDIPEGYSVSREKKERFSLILESASTNQTSMYLCASSGTSGSFHEQYFGPGTRLTVT.

This clone was recorded once. The chain joins TRBV28 to TRBJ1-5; D gene unclear. Trimming removed 1 base from V and 7 bases from J, with 5 bases in between. This CDR3 is built from 12 residues. CDR1 and CDR2 (germline): MDHEN, SYDVKM. The DNA for the CDR3 is TGTGCCAGCAGTTTATTAGGGCAGCCCCAGCATTTT. Translating it yields CASSLLGQPQHF.